This TCR beta chain stems from a study of T cell responses to AZD1222 COVID-19 vaccine. Whole-study findings and limits: Donor demographics were predominantly white British with a female majority; clonal diversity may be underestimated.

Trimming at V came to 10 bases and at J to 1 base, leaving 3 bases not matched to a gene. Per the germline V gene, CDR1 is MDHEN and CDR2 is SYDVKM. The CDR3 length is 13 residues. The repertoire was sequenced with immunoSEQ multiplex PCR; TCRdb's copy has only in-frame clones and lacks some. The repertoire holds about 150,000 clones, roughly 91% seen once, with roughly 6% in the top ten. Pooling was applied to second doses at about 4 or about 12 weeks. Concerning this clone: Its antigen is not identified.

This chain connects TRBV28 to TRBJ2-1; 8 bases are a match to TRBD2. This receptor was identified in an adult who received the AZD1222 COVID-19 vaccine. The sample was peripheral blood, taken 28 days after the second AZD1222 dose. CDR3 residues: CATIAGSYNEQFF. The CDR3 nucleotides read TGTGCCACCATAGCGGGATCCTACAATGAGCAGTTCTTC. Filled out from reference TRBV28 and TRBJ2-1, the complete variable domain reads DVKVTQSSRYLVKRTGEKVFLECVQDMDHENMFWYRQDPGLGLRLIYFSYDVKMKEKGDIPEGYSVSREKKERFSLILESASTNQTSMYLCATIAGSYNEQFFGPGTRLTVL.